This T cell receptor (beta chain) came from a study of CD8+ T cells in alopecia areata. About the study: The authors scored treated patients' severity by affected scalp percentage.

The sample holds a few counts of this clone. Its target is unknown. V lost 5 bases and J lost 9; bases outside the gene matches: 10. Germline CDR1 and CDR2: SEHNR and FQNEAQ (reference sequence). The CDR3 is made up of 14 amino acids. Following extraction, RNA underwent reverse transcription to cDNA, which served as the sequencing template. Here immunoSEQ multiplex PCR was the method, and the copy in TCRdb shows in-frame clones only, minus some. Among 100,000 to 150,000 clones listed, 61% were seen once. Study-level findings and limits: Scalp and blood retained many expanded lesional clones during tofacitinib. Both scalp clonality and the expanded CD8+ clones among the top 100 showed a significant decrease with tofacitinib.

This sample's treatment: oral pan-JAK inhibitor, 5-10 mg twice daily. The TCR comes from a human donor with alopecia areata. This chain joins TRBV7-9 and TRBJ2-4; 7 bases agree with TRBD1. The sequencing used CD4+ T cells sorted from blood, collected at week 4, from a patient treated with tofacitinib. CDR3 in DNA: TGTGCCAGCAGCCTAGGACAGGTCCATACCATTCAGTACTTC. Protein: CASSLGQVHTIQYF.